This record looks at one T cell receptor (beta chain) sequence and its context. The antigen is undetermined. This sample was taken from a study of cytomegalovirus exposure and HLA in healthy donors. This table comes from immunoSEQ multiplex PCR, and its TCRdb copy is limited to in-frame clones, with some not included. The data contain almost 200,000 clones, 80% to 90% of them singletons. V was shortened by 0 bases and J by 8 bases, with 11 bases between the two germline ends. Germline V gene data show CDR1 as SGHNT and CDR2 as YYREEE (reference sequence). The CDR3 is 14 residues long. General observations from the study: In a later analysis, first-cohort TCR clusters were found to tend to co-occur in the 130 or so validation repertoires. As confirmed in vitro, three CMV-associated chains were specific for CMV antigens. Most TCR sequences proved rare, with some public TCRs found in many donors.

This rearrangement joins TRBV5-4 to TRBJ1-4; a possible D gene is TRBD1 (5 bases). This sequence originates from a woman between 25 and 40 years old in good health and CMV-seronegative. The source material was PBMCs. The CDR3 coding sequence is TGTGCCAGCAGCTTGGCGGGGGGAGAAGAAAAACTGTTTTTT. Its protein product is CASSLAGGEEKLFF.